The entry that follows covers one TCR beta chain sequence. Its cognate antigen is unknown. This CDR3 region has 14 residues. The junction had 9 bases not matched to a gene; V was cut back by 7 bases and J by 5 bases. Germline V gene data show CDR1 as MNHEY and CDR2 as SVGAGI. Sequencing was performed with immunoSEQ multiplex PCR; in TCRdb, only in-frame clones are kept and a portion is missing. This table has about 96,000 clones, about 80% appearing once. The sample comes from a study of OX40 agonist ivuxolimab in advanced cancers. General study points: Low levels of normalized T-cell clonal expansion also appeared in some nonresponders.

Drawing of blood for sampling happened at baseline, at cycle 4 day 1, and at cycle 7 day 1. The chain couples TRBV6-5 to TRBJ1-1, with TRBD1 identical over 8 bases. This clonotype was obtained from an adult with an advanced solid tumor such as melanoma, head and neck, liver or kidney cancer. Sequences were derived from CD4+ or CD8+ T cells sorted from blood, sampled in a trial of the OX40 agonist ivuxolimab. In DNA, the CDR3 is TGTGCCAGCACCCGGACAGGGAGAGGGACTGAAGCTTTCTTT. Translation gives CASTRTGRGTEAFF.